The 21 T cell receptor beta chains listed next were all sequenced from one sample in a study of T cells in women clearing cervical HPV infection (dated by TCRdb to the late 2010s). The library came from the immunoSEQ multiplex PCR assay. The immuneACCESS repertoire file appears here via TCRdb, limited to in-frame rearrangements. These files lack a portion of the clones; in checked studies, under half of the deficit traces to unresolved V genes, and the cause of the others is not known. Per the sample table, the count is fewer than 40,000 clones. Of the sample, around 4.5% is held by the ten largest clones. Input material: blood buffy coat. These receptor sequences come from a woman aged 18 to 75 with a cervical HPV16 infection that either progressed to CIN3+ or cleared (not recorded which).

As regards this clone: The observed sequence ends 3 residues before the CDR3 terminus, with the missing tail filled in from the germline J gene. The chain is built from TRBV7-9 and TRBJ2-5; 15 bases agree with TRBD2. CDR1 and CDR2 (germline): SEHNR, FQNEAQ (reference sequence). Germline trimming cut 4 bases from V and 5 bases from J; bases unmatched to any gene: 2. This CDR3 region has 15 residues. Incomplete CDR3 DNA: TGTGCCAGCAGCTGGGGGACTAGCGGGGGGGAGACC. The encoded protein is CASSWGTSGGET. In full, the CDR3 reads CASSWGTSGGETQYF.

Concerning this clone itself: The read ends 3 residues before the CDR3 terminus; that terminus is restored from the germline J gene. This chain uses TRBV5-6 with TRBJ1-1; 9 bases map to TRBD1. The CDR3 loop spans 15 amino acids. The V and J ends lost 1 base and 6 bases, in that order; junction bases with no gene match: 7. From germline, CDR1 is SGHDT and CDR2 YYEEEE. CDR3 DNA (partial): TGTGCCAGCAGCTTGAGGGGACAGGGACCTCCTGAA. It codes for CASSLRGQGPPE. The full CDR3 reads CASSLRGQGPPEAFF.

For this clone: Read data end 3 residues before the CDR3 end; the end is taken from the germline J gene. The J gene is TRBJ2-1, the V gene TRBV4-2; 9 bases line up with TRBD1. The V gene's germline CDR1 is LGHNA and CDR2 YNFKEQ. This CDR3 region has 21 residues. Germline trimming cut 4 bases from V and 0 bases from J; bases unmatched to any gene: 19. CDR3 protein: CASSPAGTGRGGVSSYNEQFF. The CDR3 DNA, read in part, is TGTGCCAGCAGCCCCGCCGGGACAGGGAGAGGGGGTGTAAGCTCCTACAATGAG.

A note on this clone: The read ends 3 residues shy of where the CDR3 ends; the end is completed using the germline J gene. The V call is TRBV12-3 or TRBV12-4, the J call TRBJ1-1, with no clear D. This CDR3 comprises 13 residues. Trimming took off 4 bases at V and 1 base at J, with 7 bases between the two ends. CDR3 loop: CASSSPGNTEAFF. The covered CDR3 bases are TGTGCCAGCAGTTCTCCCGGGAACACTGAA.

Points on this clone: The read finishes 3 residues shy of the CDR3 end, and the germline J gene is used to complete it. The J gene is TRBJ2-3, the V gene TRBV20-1, with 12 positions matching TRBD2. CDR1 is DFQATT, CDR2 SNEGSKA, per germline (reference sequence). The J segment lost 3 bases and the V segment lost 6 bases, leaving 10 bases of the junction unmatched. This CDR3 has 16 residues. The DNA read from the CDR3 is TGCAGTGCGGATTTGAGACTAGCGGGGGCTACAGATACG. Amino acids: CSADLRLAGATDT. The whole CDR3 region reads CSADLRLAGATDTQYF.

To note about this clone: The CDR3 end lies 3 residues beyond the end of the read and is filled in from the germline J gene. The chain carries TRBV12-3 or TRBV12-4 and TRBJ2-5; 8 bases align to TRBD1. This CDR3 comprises 14 residues. Losses at the gene ends were 7 bases for V and 3 bases for J; bases not matched to a gene: 7. CDR3: CASTPDRAKETQYF. CDR3 DNA, as far as it was read: TGTGCCAGCACCCCGGACAGGGCGAAAGAGACC.

A remark on this clone: The CDR3 is cut off 3 residues early in the read; its end comes from the germline J gene. This rearrangement joins TRBV5-6 to TRBJ2-5; D is unclear. Trimming removed 4 bases from V and 4 bases from J, with 14 bases in between. This CDR3 is built from 14 residues. Germline V CDR1 and CDR2: SGHDT, YYEEEE. The part of the CDR3 DNA that was read is TGTGCCAGCAGCGCCCGTGGGCTACGAGAGACC. The encoded protein is CASSARGLRET. The CDR3, in full, reads CASSARGLRETQYF.

With regard to this clone: The CDR3 is cut off 3 residues early in the read; its end comes from the germline J gene. V usage is TRBV5-1 and J usage is TRBJ2-5; no firm D call. Germline CDR1 reads SGHRS; CDR2 reads YFSETQ. This CDR3 has 14 amino acids. With 4 bases removed from V and 1 base from J, the gap between germline ends came to 11 bases. CDR3 residues: CASSLRKGQETQYF. The CDR3 DNA, read in part, is TGCGCCAGCAGCCTGAGGAAGGGCCAAGAGACC.

On this clone itself: Coverage ceases 3 residues before the CDR3 finishes, and the germline J gene fills in the end. The chain has TRBV5-1 and TRBJ1-1; tentative D call: TRBD1 (5 bases). Germline V gene data show CDR1 as SGHRS and CDR2 as YFSETQ. CDR3 length equals 13 residues. Trimming left V 2 bases short and J 7 bases short, with 12 bases between. The CDR3 loop is CASSFVVRDEAFF. The DNA read from the CDR3 is TGCGCCAGCAGCTTCGTCGTCAGGGATGAA.

For this clone: The read finishes 3 residues shy of the CDR3 end, and the germline J gene is used to complete it. The chain is built from TRBV19 and TRBJ2-7, with D hard to call. The V gene lost 3 bases and the J gene lost 2 bases, with 2 bases spanning the gap. CDR3 length: 11 amino acids. The germline gives CDR1 LNHDA, CDR2 SQIVND (reference sequence). CDR3 DNA, as far as it was read: TGTGCCAGTAGTATCGCCTACGAG. Translating it yields CASSIAYE. The entire CDR3 sequence reads CASSIAYEQYF.

On this clone: Read coverage stops 3 residues before the CDR3 terminus; the germline J gene supplies the remainder. The chain combines TRBV12-3 or TRBV12-4 with TRBJ2-2, with 7 nucleotides matching TRBD1. The CDR3 sequence is 16 residues long. V lost 6 bases and J lost 2; bases outside the gene matches: 9. The CDR3 loop reads CASRVSRGLNTGELFF. CDR3 DNA, as far as it was read: TGTGCCAGCAGAGTCAGCAGGGGGTTAAACACCGGGGAG.

As concerns this clone: The DNA ends 3 residues before the CDR3 does, and the rest of the CDR3 is filled in from the germline J gene. The genes are TRBV14 and TRBJ2-7; tentatively, D is TRBD1 (5 bases). Trimming pared 3 bases from V and 6 bases from J, leaving 18 bases between. Germline V gives CDR1 SGHDN, CDR2 FVKESK. The CDR3 runs to 15 residues. Partial CDR3 DNA: TGTGCCAGCAGCCACTCGACAAGACAGACGGGCGAG. It translates to CASSHSTRQTGE. The entire CDR3 protein is CASSHSTRQTGEQYF.

The DNA read from the CDR3 is TGTGCCATCACCCCTGACACCTATGGC. Its protein is CAITPDTYG. In full, the CDR3 reads CAITPDTYGYTF. V gene TRBV10-3 combines with J gene TRBJ1-2; D unresolved. Sequencing ends 3 residues short of the CDR3 end; the germline J gene provides the rest. The V end lost 7 bases, the J end lost 4 bases, and 10 bases lay between the germline ends. In germline, CDR1 is ENHRY, CDR2 SYGVKD. The CDR3 totals 12 residues.

Regarding this clone: The read terminates 3 residues before the CDR3 end, so the remaining end is supplied by the germline J gene. This chain uses TRBV7-8 with TRBJ2-1; 7 bases map to TRBD2. The CDR3 runs 14 residues. Germline V gene sequence: CDR1 SGHVS, CDR2 FQNEAQ. V trimming: 0 bases; J trimming: 8 bases; junction bases outside the gene matches: 4. The sequenced part of the CDR3 DNA is TGTGCCAGCAGCTTAGCGAACCGGGGGGATGAG. Protein: CASSLANRGDE. In full, the CDR3 reads CASSLANRGDEQFF.

Concerning this clone itself: The CDR3 end falls 3 residues outside the read, so it is completed with the germline J gene. This rearrangement joins TRBV7-6 to TRBJ1-2, with TRBD1 matching 7 bases. With V trimmed by 5 bases and J by 3 bases, 9 bases remained unmatched. The CDR3 spans 15 residues. The germline gives CDR1 SGHVS, CDR2 FNYEAQ. The sequenced CDR3 bases are TGTGCCAGCAGCCCGACAGGGATCGGCGACTATGGC. As protein: CASSPTGIGDYG. The whole CDR3 reads CASSPTGIGDYGYTF.

About this clone itself: The read comes to an end 3 residues before the CDR3 does, leaving the germline J gene to fill in the end. This chain uses TRBV18 with TRBJ2-2; the D gene is possibly TRBD1 (6 bases). The germline CDR1 and CDR2 sequences are KGHSH and LQKENI. The CDR3 sequence is 16 residues long. The ends were cut back, 6 bases at V and 2 bases at J, with 16 bases in the middle. The part of the CDR3 DNA that was read is TGTGCCAGCTCGCCTACAGGGTCCCCTAACACCGGGGAG. Translated: CASSPTGSPNTGE. The entire CDR3 protein is CASSPTGSPNTGELFF.

As for this clone: Read data end 3 residues before the CDR3 end; the end is taken from the germline J gene. The chain couples TRBV2 to TRBJ1-1, with TRBD1 as a possible D gene (5 bases). V was shortened by 5 bases and J by 0 bases, with 7 bases between the two germline ends. The germline gives CDR1 SNHLY, CDR2 FYNNEI. The CDR3 runs to 13 residues. The CDR3 bases that were read are TGTGCCAGCAGTAGACAGATGAACACTGAA. It specifies CASSRQMNTE. The whole CDR3 region reads CASSRQMNTEAFF.

On this clone: From the germline J gene comes the end of the CDR3, since the read stops 3 residues before it. The chain combines TRBV12-3 or TRBV12-4 with TRBJ2-5; D not resolved. Trimming took 2 bases from V and 1 from J, leaving 8 bases between them. The CDR3 has 14 residues. This chain's CDR3 is CASSLPDTQETQYF. CDR3 bases read: TGTGCCAGCAGTTTACCAGACACCCAAGAGACC.

As regards this clone: The read finishes 3 residues shy of the CDR3 end, and the germline J gene is used to complete it. V is TRBV2 and J is TRBJ1-2; perhaps TRBD1 as D (6 bases). Germline V lookup: CDR1 SNHLY, CDR2 FYNNEI. The ends were cut back, 6 bases at V and 0 bases at J, with 14 bases in the middle. The CDR3 contains 15 residues. The covered CDR3 bases are TGTGCCAGCAGACTACAGGGCCTGGCTAACTATGGC. It translates to CASRLQGLANYG. The full-length CDR3 reads as CASRLQGLANYGYTF.

Details on this clone: The read ends 3 residues before the CDR3 terminus; that terminus is restored from the germline J gene. V and J are TRBV5-1 and TRBJ2-3, with 10 bases matching TRBD1. The CDR3 is made up of 15 amino acids. With V trimmed by 6 bases and J by 2 bases, 6 bases remained unmatched. The germline CDR1 and CDR2 sequences are SGHRS and YFSETQ. CDR3 DNA (partial): TGCGCCAGCAAAGGGACAGGGGACTCCACAGATACG. Its protein is CASKGTGDSTDT. The whole CDR3 sequence reads CASKGTGDSTDTQYF.

A remark on this clone: The read stops 3 residues short of the end of the CDR3; the missing end is completed from the germline J gene. The V and J genes are TRBV11-2 and TRBJ2-7; 10 bases align to TRBD1. The CDR3 contains 14 residues. Trimming removed 5 bases from V and 3 bases from J; junction bases left unmatched: 4. Per the germline V gene, CDR1 is SGHAT and CDR2 is FQNNGV. The CDR3 DNA, read in part, is TGTGCCAGCAGCGCGGGGACAGGGGACTACGAG. Protein: CASSAGTGDYE. In full, the CDR3 is CASSAGTGDYEQYF.